This TCR beta chain was recovered during a study of OX40 agonist ivuxolimab in advanced cancers. About the study: The patients received agonistic anti-OX40 (CD134) antibody ivuxolimab. Ivuxolimab was delivered to patients intravenously every 2 weeks at doses spanning 0.01 to 10 mg/kg. Overall study findings and caveats: Expanded clones tended on average to be more numerous among CD8+ T cells than CD4+.

TCRdb's copy holds only in-frame clones and misses some; the assay was immunoSEQ multiplex PCR. The sample holds under 70,000 clones; more than 75% are singletons and the top ten take around 2%. Between the trimmed V and J ends, which lost 1 base and 6 bases, there was a span of 6 bases. The germline V gene has CDR1 MNHNS and CDR2 SASEGT. The CDR3 consists of 12 residues. Points on this clone: Antigen unknown.

This chain links TRBV6-1 with TRBJ1-1, with unresolved D. The source was CD4+ or CD8+ T cells sorted from blood, collected in a trial of the OX40 agonist ivuxolimab. The TCR sequence derives from an adult with an advanced solid tumor such as melanoma, head and neck, liver or kidney cancer. This chain's CDR3 is CASSEVVPEAFF. CDR3 sequence (DNA): TGTGCCAGCAGTGAAGTGGTCCCTGAAGCTTTCTTT.